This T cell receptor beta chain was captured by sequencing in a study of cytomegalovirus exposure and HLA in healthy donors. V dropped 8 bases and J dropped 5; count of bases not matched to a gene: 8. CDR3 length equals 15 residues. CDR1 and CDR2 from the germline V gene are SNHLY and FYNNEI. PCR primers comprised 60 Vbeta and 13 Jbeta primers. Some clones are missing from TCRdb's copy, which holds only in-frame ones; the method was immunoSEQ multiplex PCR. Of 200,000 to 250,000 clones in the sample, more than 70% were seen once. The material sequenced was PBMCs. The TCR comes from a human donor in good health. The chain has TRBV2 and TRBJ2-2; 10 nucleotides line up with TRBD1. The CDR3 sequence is CASGVGQGVTGELFF. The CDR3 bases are TGTGCCAGCGGGGTAGGACAGGGGGTGACCGGGGAGCTGTTTTTT. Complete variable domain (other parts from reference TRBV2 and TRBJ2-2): EPEVTQTPSHQVTQMGQEVILRCVPISNHLYFYWYRQILGQKVEFLVSFYNNEISEKSEIFDDQFSVERPDGSNFTLKIRSTKLEDSAMYFCASGVGQGVTGELFFGEGSRLTVL.